This entry features one TCR beta chain sequence. Only in-frame clones appear in the TCRdb table, and some are missing; sequencing was by immunoSEQ multiplex PCR. Of 200,000 to 250,000 clones in the sample, around 80% were seen once. The data were taken from a study of blood T cell repertoires in COVID-19. The CDR3 runs 15 residues. Germline V lookup: CDR1 SNHLY, CDR2 FYNNEI. The germline V and J ends were trimmed by 8 bases and 1 base, with 17 bases remaining between them. This clonotype was obtained from a woman in her 70s with acute or convalescent COVID-19. Source material: peripheral blood. The chain couples TRBV2 to TRBJ2-5, with a tentative D call TRBD2 (7 bases). The CDR3 nucleotides read TGTGCCAGCGGGTCGTTTCGGGGGGCCCAAGAGACCCAGTACTTC. Translated, it gives CASGSFRGAQETQYF.